This TCR beta chain was observed in a study of read filtering for tumor transcriptome and immune sequencing. From about 400 ng of RNA, a library with molecular barcoded alpha/delta and beta/gamma adaptors was made. TCRdb re-derived calls from the reads in MiXCR, one entry per CDR3 protein. This table has about 58,000 distinct CDR3 sequences, approximately 13% appearing once. This clonotype was detected ten times or more. V dropped 5 bases and J dropped 3 bases, with 14 bases sitting between them. Per germline, CDR1 SEHNR and CDR2 FQNEAQ (reference sequence). The CDR3 extends over 15 amino acids. The receptor's source is a donor over 35 with multiple myeloma. The chain has TRBV7-9 and TRBJ1-5; D remains unclear. Sequencing input: a population of CD138-negative cells sorted from bone marrow. The CDR3 protein is CASSPSAQFNQPQHF. For the CDR3, the DNA is TGTGCCAGCAGCCCTTCGGCCCAGTTCAATCAGCCCCAGCATTTT.